This T cell receptor beta chain appears in the sequencing data of a study of cytomegalovirus exposure and HLA in healthy donors. Researchers ran the PCR with 60 Vbeta and 13 Jbeta primers. Clones were read by immunoSEQ multiplex PCR, and TCRdb kept only the in-frame ones, dropping some. The data show 150,000 to 200,000 clones, just under 80% seen once. Regarding this clone: What it binds is not known.

Germline CDR1 MNHNY, CDR2 SVGAGI (reference sequence). V lost 5 bases, J lost 0 bases, and 11 bases lay in between. The CDR3 sequence is 15 residues long. General study findings and limits: About 87% or about 30% of the time was how often most TCR beta V segments were productive, according to an earlier analysis. An assumption of roughly uniform sequencing depth across donors underlay the presence/absence analyses. A later analysis reportedly found that, within productive TCRs, an Asian-associated ancestry cluster had fewer N-insertions than the mean observed across the approximately 700 donors.

The chain couples TRBV6-6 to TRBJ1-5; D is uncertain. The sequencing input was PBMCs. The origin of this receptor is a man aged 30 to 39 in good health and CMV-seronegative. The CDR3 is CASSALGYSNQPQHF. As DNA, the CDR3 is TGTGCCAGCAGTGCACTAGGGTATAGCAATCAGCCCCAGCATTTT.